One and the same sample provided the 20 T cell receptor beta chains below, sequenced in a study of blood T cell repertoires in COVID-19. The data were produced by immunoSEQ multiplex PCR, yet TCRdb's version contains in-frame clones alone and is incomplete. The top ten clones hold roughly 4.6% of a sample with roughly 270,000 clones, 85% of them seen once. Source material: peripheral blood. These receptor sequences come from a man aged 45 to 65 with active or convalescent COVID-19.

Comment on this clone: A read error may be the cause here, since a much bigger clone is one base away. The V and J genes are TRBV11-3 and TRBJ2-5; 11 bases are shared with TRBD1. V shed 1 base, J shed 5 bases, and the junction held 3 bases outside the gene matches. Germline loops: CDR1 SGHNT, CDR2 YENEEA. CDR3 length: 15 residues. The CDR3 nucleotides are TGTGCCAGCAGCTTAGGGACAGGGGGCACGGAGACCCAGTACTTC. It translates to CASSLGTGGTETQYF.

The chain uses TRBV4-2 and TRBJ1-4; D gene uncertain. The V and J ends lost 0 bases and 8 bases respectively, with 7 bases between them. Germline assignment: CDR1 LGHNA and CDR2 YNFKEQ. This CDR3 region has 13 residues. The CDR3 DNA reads TGTGCCAGCAGCCAAGATGCAGGAGAAAAACTGTTTTTT. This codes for CASSQDAGEKLFF.

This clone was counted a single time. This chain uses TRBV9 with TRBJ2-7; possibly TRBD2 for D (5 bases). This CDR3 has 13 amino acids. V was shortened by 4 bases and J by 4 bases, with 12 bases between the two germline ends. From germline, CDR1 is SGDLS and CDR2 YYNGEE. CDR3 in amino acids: CASSTGSAYEQYF. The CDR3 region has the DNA TGTGCCAGCAGCACGGGGTCAGCTTACGAGCAGTACTTC.

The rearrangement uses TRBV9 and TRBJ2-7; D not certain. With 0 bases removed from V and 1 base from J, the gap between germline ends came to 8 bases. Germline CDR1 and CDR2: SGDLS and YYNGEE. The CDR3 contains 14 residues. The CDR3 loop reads CASSVDQISYEQYF. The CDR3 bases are TGTGCCAGCAGCGTAGACCAGATATCCTACGAGCAGTACTTC.

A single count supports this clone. CDR3 nucleotide sequence: TGCGCCAGCAGCCAATACCGGGACAGGTTCAATGGCTACACCTTC. It yields the protein CASSQYRDRFNGYTF. V is TRBV4-1 and J is TRBJ1-2, with 8 bases fitting TRBD1. Germline CDR1 and CDR2: MGHRA and YSYEKL. The ends lost 2 bases at V and 6 bases at J; junction bases unmatched: 8. This CDR3 comprises 15 residues.

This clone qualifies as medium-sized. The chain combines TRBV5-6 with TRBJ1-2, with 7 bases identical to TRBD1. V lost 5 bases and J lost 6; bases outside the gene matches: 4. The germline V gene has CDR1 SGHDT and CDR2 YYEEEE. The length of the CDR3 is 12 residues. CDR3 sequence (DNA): TGTGCCAGCAGGACAGGGAGTCATGGCTACACCTTC. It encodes CASRTGSHGYTF.

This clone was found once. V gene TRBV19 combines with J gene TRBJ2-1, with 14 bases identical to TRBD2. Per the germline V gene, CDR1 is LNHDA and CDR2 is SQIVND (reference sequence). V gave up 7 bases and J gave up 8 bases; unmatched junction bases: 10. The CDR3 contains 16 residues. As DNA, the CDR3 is TGTGCCAGTACGCTTAACGGACTAGCGGGAGGCCATGAGCAGTTCTTC. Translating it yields CASTLNGLAGGHEQFF.

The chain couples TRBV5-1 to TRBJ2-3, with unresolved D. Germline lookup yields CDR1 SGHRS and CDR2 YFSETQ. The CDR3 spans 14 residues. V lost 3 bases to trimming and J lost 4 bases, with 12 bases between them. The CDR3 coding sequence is TGCGCCAGCAGCTCCGGGTTAGTGGCAGATACGCAGTATTTT. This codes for CASSSGLVADTQYF.

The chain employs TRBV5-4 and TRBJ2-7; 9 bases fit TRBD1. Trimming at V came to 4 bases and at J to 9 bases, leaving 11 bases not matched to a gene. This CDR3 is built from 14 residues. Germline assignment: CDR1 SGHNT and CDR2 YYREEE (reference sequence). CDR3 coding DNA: TGTGCCAGCAGCCTAGAAAAGGGACAGGGCTCGCAGTACTTC. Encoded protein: CASSLEKGQGSQYF.

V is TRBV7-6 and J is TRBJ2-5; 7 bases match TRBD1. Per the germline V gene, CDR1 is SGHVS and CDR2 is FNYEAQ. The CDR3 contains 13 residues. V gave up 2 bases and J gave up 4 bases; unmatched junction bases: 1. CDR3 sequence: CASSLYRGETQYF. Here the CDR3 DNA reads TGTGCCAGCAGCTTATACAGGGGAGAGACCCAGTACTTC.

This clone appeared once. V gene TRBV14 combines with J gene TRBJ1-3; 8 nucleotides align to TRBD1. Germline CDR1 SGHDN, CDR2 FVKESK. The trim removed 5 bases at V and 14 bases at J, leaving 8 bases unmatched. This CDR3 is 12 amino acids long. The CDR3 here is CASSTPGGSLYF. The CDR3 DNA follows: TGTGCCAGCAGCACACCAGGGGGCAGCCTATATTTT.

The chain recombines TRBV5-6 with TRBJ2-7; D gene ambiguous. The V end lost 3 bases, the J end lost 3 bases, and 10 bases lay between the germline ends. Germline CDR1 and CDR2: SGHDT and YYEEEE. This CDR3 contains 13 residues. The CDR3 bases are TGTGCCAGCAGCTCCCAACTGAACTACGAGCAGTACTTC. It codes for CASSSQLNYEQYF.

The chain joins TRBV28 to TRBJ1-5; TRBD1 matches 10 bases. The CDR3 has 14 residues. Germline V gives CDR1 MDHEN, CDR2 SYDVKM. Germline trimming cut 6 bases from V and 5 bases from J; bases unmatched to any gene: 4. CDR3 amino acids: CASRGQGLYQPQHF. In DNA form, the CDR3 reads TGTGCCAGCAGGGGACAGGGGTTGTATCAGCCCCAGCATTTT.

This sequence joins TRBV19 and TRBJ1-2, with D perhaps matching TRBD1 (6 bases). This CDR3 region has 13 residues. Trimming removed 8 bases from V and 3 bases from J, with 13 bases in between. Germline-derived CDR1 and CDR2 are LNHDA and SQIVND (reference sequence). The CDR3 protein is CASSRGPYYGYTF. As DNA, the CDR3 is TGTGCCAGTTCCAGGGGACCCTACTATGGCTACACCTTC. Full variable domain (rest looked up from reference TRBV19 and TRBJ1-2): DGGITQSPKYLFRKEGQNVTLSCEQNLNHDAMYWYRQDPGQGLRLIYYSQIVNDFQKGDIAEGYSVSREKKESFPLTVTSAQKNPTAFYLCASSRGPYYGYTFGSGTRLTVV.

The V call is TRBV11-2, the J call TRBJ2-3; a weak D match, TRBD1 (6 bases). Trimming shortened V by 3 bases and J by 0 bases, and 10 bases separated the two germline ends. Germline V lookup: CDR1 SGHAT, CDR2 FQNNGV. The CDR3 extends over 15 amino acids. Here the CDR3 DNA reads TGTGCCAGCAGCTTCCGGACAGATAGCACAGATACGCAGTATTTT. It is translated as CASSFRTDSTDTQYF.

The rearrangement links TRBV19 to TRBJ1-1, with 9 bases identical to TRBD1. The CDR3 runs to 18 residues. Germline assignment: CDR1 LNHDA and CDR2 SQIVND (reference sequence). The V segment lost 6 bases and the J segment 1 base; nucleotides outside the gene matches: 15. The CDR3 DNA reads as TGTGCCAGTAGAAAACAGGGGGCGACGGGTCAGGCGAACACTGAAGCTTTCTTT. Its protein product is CASRKQGATGQANTEAFF.

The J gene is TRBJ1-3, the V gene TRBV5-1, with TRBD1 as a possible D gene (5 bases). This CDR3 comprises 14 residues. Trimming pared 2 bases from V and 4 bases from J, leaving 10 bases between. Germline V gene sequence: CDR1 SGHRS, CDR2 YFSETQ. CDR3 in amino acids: CASSLGGAGNTIYF. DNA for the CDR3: TGCGCCAGCAGCTTAGGAGGGGCAGGAAACACCATATATTTT.

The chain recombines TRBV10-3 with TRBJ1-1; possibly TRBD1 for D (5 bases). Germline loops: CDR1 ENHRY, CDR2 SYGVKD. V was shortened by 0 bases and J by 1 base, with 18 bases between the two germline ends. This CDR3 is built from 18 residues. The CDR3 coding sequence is TGTGCCATCAGTGAGTCATCAGGGTTCGGTTTATCGAACACTGAAGCTTTCTTT. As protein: CAISESSGFGLSNTEAFF.

This CDR3 is CASSQSYRGEAFF. DNA of the CDR3: TGTGCCAGCAGCCAATCCTACAGGGGAGAAGCTTTCTTT. V gene TRBV3-1 (or the pseudogene TRBV3-2) combines with J gene TRBJ1-1; the match to TRBD1 covers 7 bases. The CDR3 totals 13 residues. Per the germline V gene, CDR1 is LGHDT and CDR2 is YNNKEL (reference sequence). V trimming: 2 bases; J trimming: 8 bases; junction bases outside the gene matches: 5.

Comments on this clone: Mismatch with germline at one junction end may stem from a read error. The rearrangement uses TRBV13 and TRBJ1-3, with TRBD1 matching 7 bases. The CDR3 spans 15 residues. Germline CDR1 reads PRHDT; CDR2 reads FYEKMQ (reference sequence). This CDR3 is CASNLQGPSGNTIYF. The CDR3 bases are TGTGCCAGCAACTTACAGGGGCCTTCTGGAAACACCATATATTTT.